The 30 T cell receptor beta chains below were found in one sample sequenced in a study of T cell responses to AZD1222 COVID-19 vaccine (dated by TCRdb to the early 2020s). According to the study, the label for this sample's time point signals: about 28 days (+/-7) after the second vaccine dose. Libraries were constructed by the immunoSEQ multiplex PCR assay. The table was pulled from immuneACCESS by TCRdb, which kept in-frame rearrangements only. Such tables lose some clones; where checked, under half of the loss comes from unresolved V genes, and the rest has no known cause. The sample table lists about 17,000 clones, about four fifths of them with a count of one. Of the sample, 11% to 15% is held by the ten largest clones. The specimen comprised peripheral blood, sampled 28 days after the second AZD1222 dose. The receptor set was obtained from an adult who received the AZD1222 COVID-19 vaccine.

This clone showed up just a few times. The chain couples TRBV6-2 or TRBV6-3 to TRBJ1-1; D call uncertain. CDR3 size: 13 residues. Germline lookup yields CDR1 MNHEY and CDR2 SVGEGT. The V end was cut by 2 bases, the J end by 11 bases, with 15 bases between. The CDR3 bases are TGTGCCAGCAGTTACCCGACGGCTTTGGAGGCTTTCTTT. It yields the protein CASSYPTALEAFF.

The rearrangement uses TRBV6-2 or TRBV6-3 and TRBJ2-2; TRBD1 agrees at 9 bases. V was pared by 2 bases and J by 1 base, with 5 bases of the junction left unmatched. Germline V gives CDR1 MNHEY, CDR2 SVGEGT. The length of the CDR3 is 17 residues. CDR3: CASSYGSGQGNTGELFF. The CDR3 DNA is TGTGCCAGCAGTTACGGGTCGGGACAGGGGAACACCGGGGAGCTGTTTTTT.

The chain is built from TRBV2 and TRBJ1-5; 8 bases agree with TRBD1. The CDR3 contains 15 residues. V lost 5 bases to trimming and J lost 7 bases; unmatched junction nucleotides: 10. Germline V CDR1 and CDR2: SNHLY, FYNNEI. CDR3 region: CASSKLQGEGQPQHF. The CDR3 nucleotides are TGTGCCAGCAGTAAATTACAGGGGGAAGGACAGCCCCAGCATTTT.

The chain employs TRBV23-1 and TRBJ2-7, with D tentatively TRBD1 or TRBD2 (6 bases each). TRBV23-1 is annotated as an ORF whose role is uncertain. The length of the CDR3 is 17 residues. The V end was cut by 3 bases, the J end by 3 bases, with 21 bases between. The CDR3 sequence is CASSQDWTVLGLYEQYF. The CDR3 DNA reads as TGCGCCAGCAGTCAGGACTGGACAGTATTGGGACTCTACGAGCAGTACTTC.

The chain is built from TRBV5-8 and TRBJ2-7; D gene uncertain. This CDR3 has 14 amino acids. CDR1 is SGHTS and CDR2 is YDEGEE in the germline V gene. V was pared by 1 base and J by 5 bases, with 13 bases between. The CDR3 loop reads CASSLTVSSDEQYF. In nucleotides, the CDR3 is TGTGCCAGCAGCTTGACAGTTTCATCGGACGAGCAGTACTTC.

The rearrangement uses TRBV6-2 or TRBV6-3 and TRBJ2-3, with D perhaps matching TRBD2 (6 bases). This CDR3 contains 15 residues. Trimming removed 6 bases from V and 7 bases from J, with 20 bases in between. Germline V gene data show CDR1 as MNHEY and CDR2 as SVGEGT. The CDR3: CASSNLKRLVHTQYF. In DNA form, the CDR3 reads TGTGCCAGCAGCAACCTAAAAAGACTAGTTCATACGCAGTATTTT.

This rearrangement joins TRBV15 to TRBJ2-7, with TRBD1 matching over 9 bases. This CDR3 is built from 15 residues. Germline-derived CDR1 and CDR2 are LNHNV and YYDKDF (reference sequence). V dropped 3 bases and J dropped 3; count of bases not matched to a gene: 6. The chain's CDR3 is CATSSHRQGGYEQYF. The CDR3 DNA sequence: TGTGCCACCAGCAGCCACCGACAGGGGGGCTACGAGCAGTACTTC.

This clone was seen a few times. The rearrangement links TRBV6-5 to TRBJ1-5; D is perhaps TRBD1 (5 bases). Looked up from germline, CDR1 is MNHEY and CDR2 is SVGAGI. The CDR3 spans 14 residues. Trimming removed 6 bases from V and 6 bases from J, with 15 bases in between. CDR3 DNA: TGTGCCAGCAGCCCCAGGGTGCCAGGTCAGCCCCAGCATTTT. As protein: CASSPRVPGQPQHF.

The J gene is TRBJ2-1, the V gene TRBV12-5, with D perhaps matching TRBD2 (6 bases). The ends were cut back, 7 bases at V and 6 bases at J, with 19 bases in the middle. The CDR3 length is 15 residues. CDR1 is LGHNT, CDR2 FRNRAP, per germline. CDR3 region: CASALGGPPFNEQFF. As DNA, the CDR3 is TGTGCTAGTGCCCTCGGAGGGCCCCCCTTCAATGAGCAGTTCTTC.

The V call is TRBV7-8, the J call TRBJ1-1; D remains unclear. This CDR3 is built from 14 residues. CDR1 is SGHVS and CDR2 is FQNEAQ in the germline V gene. The ends were cut back, 2 bases at V and 0 bases at J, with 7 bases in the middle. Here the CDR3 DNA reads TGTGCCAGCAGCTTATATAACGTGAACACTGAAGCTTTCTTT. It is translated as CASSLYNVNTEAFF. The full variable domain, rest sourced from reference TRBV7-8 and TRBJ1-1, is GAGVSQSPRYKVAKRGQDVALRCDPISGHVSLFWYQQALGQGPEFLTYFQNEAQLDKSGLPSDRFFAERPEGSVSTLKIQRTQQEDSAVYLCASSLYNVNTEAFFGQGTRLTVV.

The chain links TRBV19 to TRBJ1-5; no clear D. The CDR3 spans 15 residues. V was shortened by 3 bases and J by 5 bases, with 14 bases between the two germline ends. Germline CDR1 reads LNHDA; CDR2 reads SQIVND (reference sequence). The CDR3 region is CASSISETSYQPQHF. The CDR3 region has the DNA TGTGCCAGTAGTATCTCGGAAACCTCCTATCAGCCCCAGCATTTT.

The chain is built from TRBV28 and TRBJ1-5, with 7 bases fitting TRBD1. CDR3 length: 16 amino acids. From germline, CDR1 is MDHEN and CDR2 SYDVKM. The J segment lost 4 bases and the V segment lost 5 bases, leaving 11 bases of the junction unmatched. CDR3 loop: CASSEGATGMNQPQHF. CDR3 nucleotide sequence: TGTGCCAGCAGTGAGGGGGCGACAGGGATGAATCAGCCCCAGCATTTT.

The chain couples TRBV11-2 to TRBJ1-2; no clear D gene. The germline V gene has CDR1 SGHAT and CDR2 FQNNGV. The CDR3 totals 14 residues. Trimming cost V 1 base and J 3 bases, with 9 bases left between them. The CDR3 DNA reads as TGTGCCAGCAGCTTAGCAGGTCCTTACTATGGCTACACCTTC. Residues: CASSLAGPYYGYTF.

This clone was seen a handful of times. The J gene is TRBJ2-7, the V gene TRBV28; D is perhaps TRBD2 (5 bases). Germline-derived CDR1 and CDR2 are MDHEN and SYDVKM. Deletions cut 1 base from V and 2 bases from J, with 9 bases between. CDR3 length equals 14 residues. In DNA form, the CDR3 reads TGTGCCAGCAGTTTATTCGGGATAACCTACGAGCAGTACTTC. Its protein product is CASSLFGITYEQYF.

The J gene is TRBJ1-4, the V gene TRBV6-5; D call uncertain. The germline gives CDR1 MNHEY, CDR2 SVGAGI. The CDR3 length is 14 residues. Trimming cost V 6 bases and J 7 bases, with 15 bases left between them. CDR3 DNA sequence: TGTGCCAGCAGCCTGACCGATTTTGGTGAAAAACTGTTTTTT. As protein: CASSLTDFGEKLFF.

The chain employs TRBV27 and TRBJ1-1, with 7 bases aligning to TRBD1. With V trimmed by 5 bases and J by 3 bases, 9 bases remained unmatched. Germline lookup yields CDR1 MNHEY and CDR2 SMNVEV (reference sequence). The CDR3 sequence is 15 residues long. The CDR3 sequence is CASSTQPGQYTEAFF. DNA of the CDR3: TGTGCCAGCAGTACCCAACCGGGACAGTACACTGAAGCTTTCTTT.

This clone was found once. The chain couples TRBV4-1 to TRBJ2-1, with a weak D call TRBD2 (6 bases). The CDR3 has 14 residues. Germline values: CDR1 MGHRA, CDR2 YSYEKL. Trimming left V 6 bases short and J 0 bases short, with 9 bases between. CDR3: CASSRGSSYNEQFF. DNA of the CDR3: TGCGCCAGCAGTCGGGGGAGCTCCTACAATGAGCAGTTCTTC.

The chain uses TRBV18 and TRBJ2-3; TRBD2 matches 8 bases. After removal of 6 bases from V and 2 bases from J, the junction contained 7 bases not matched to a gene. CDR1 is KGHSH and CDR2 is LQKENI in the germline V gene. The CDR3 is 15 residues long. The DNA of the CDR3 is TGTGCCAGCTCGGACGGGGGGGTTGTCACAGATACGCAGTATTTT. Translated, it gives CASSDGGVVTDTQYF.

J is TRBJ1-1 and V is TRBV27; D is undetermined. This CDR3 contains 13 residues. CDR1 and CDR2 (germline): MNHEY, SMNVEV (reference sequence). Trimming took off 6 bases at V and 3 bases at J, with 11 bases between the two ends. The CDR3 spells CASSWEGDTEAFF. For the CDR3, the DNA is TGTGCCAGCAGCTGGGAGGGTGACACTGAAGCTTTCTTT.

The chain combines TRBV28 with TRBJ1-5; D uncertain. The CDR3 is 12 residues long. Germline values: CDR1 MDHEN, CDR2 SYDVKM. V lost 7 bases and J 6 bases, leaving 10 bases between the germline ends. This chain's CDR3 is CASTSRSQPQHF. CDR3 nucleotide sequence: TGTGCCAGCACCTCAAGGTCTCAGCCCCAGCATTTT.

This rearrangement joins TRBV2 to TRBJ2-2, with TRBD1 matching 8 bases. The germline CDR1 and CDR2 sequences are SNHLY and FYNNEI. This CDR3 region has 14 residues. Unmatched junction bases numbered 4, after V lost 4 bases and J lost 6 bases. The CDR3 reads CASSGTGLAGELFF. CDR3 sequence (DNA): TGTGCCAGCAGTGGGACAGGGTTGGCCGGGGAGCTGTTTTTT.

The chain has TRBV7-2 and TRBJ2-7; tentatively, D is TRBD2 (5 bases). The V and J ends lost 3 bases and 2 bases respectively, with 14 bases between them. CDR1 SGHTA and CDR2 FQGNSA come from the germline V gene. The CDR3 runs 15 residues. CDR3 coding DNA: TGTGCCAGCAGCTTCGGACTTCTACCAACCTACGAGCAGTACTTC. Translating it yields CASSFGLLPTYEQYF.

This clone appeared a few times. The chain is built from TRBV7-2 and TRBJ2-2, with D uncertain. CDR1 and CDR2 (germline): SGHTA, FQGNSA. The CDR3 runs 15 residues. The ends were cut back, 3 bases at V and 4 bases at J, with 12 bases in the middle. CDR3 DNA: TGTGCCAGCAGCTTTTCGGCGTCCGGCACCGGGGAGCTGTTTTTT. Translating gives CASSFSASGTGELFF. The entire variable domain, with the rest obtained from reference TRBV7-2 and TRBJ2-2, is as follows: GAGVSQSPSNKVTEKGKDVELRCDPISGHTALYWYRQSLGQGLEFLIYFQGNSAPDKSGLPSDRFSAERTGGSVSTLTIQRTQQEDSAVYLCASSFSASGTGELFFGEGSRLTVL.

The chain employs TRBV7-6 and TRBJ2-7; the D gene is possibly TRBD2 (6 bases). The germline V gene encodes CDR1 SGHVS and CDR2 FNYEAQ. V was shortened by 4 bases and J by 0 bases, with 10 bases between the two germline ends. The CDR3 loop spans 14 amino acids. The CDR3 bases are TGTGCCAGCAGCTCGGACGGGAGCTCCTACGAGCAGTACTTC. It codes for CASSSDGSSYEQYF.

This clone was recorded a few times. The chain couples TRBV5-4 to TRBJ2-7; TRBD2 agrees at 7 bases. The germline V gene encodes CDR1 SGHNT and CDR2 YYREEE (reference sequence). J gave up 7 bases and V 2 bases, and 12 bases lay outside the gene matches. The length of the CDR3 is 15 residues. The CDR3 sequence is CASSFGLAVTGEQYF. CDR3 coding DNA: TGTGCCAGCAGCTTTGGGCTAGCGGTCACGGGGGAGCAGTACTTC.

The rearrangement uses TRBV28 and TRBJ1-3, with D possibly matching TRBD1 (5 bases). Trimming removed 3 bases at V and 1 base at J, with 10 bases between. The V gene's germline CDR1 is MDHEN and CDR2 SYDVKM. The CDR3 is 15 residues long. The CDR3 region is CASSFQGGSGNTIYF. DNA of the CDR3: TGTGCCAGCAGTTTCCAGGGTGGATCTGGAAACACCATATATTTT.

The V gene is TRBV11-2, the J gene TRBJ1-1, with a weak D call TRBD1 (6 bases). This CDR3 spans 15 amino acids. Trimming stripped 2 bases from V and 2 bases from J, with 12 bases between. In germline, CDR1 is SGHAT, CDR2 FQNNGV. The CDR3 sequence: CASSLSPGGNTEAFF. CDR3 DNA sequence: TGTGCCAGCAGCTTATCGCCGGGGGGCAACACTGAAGCTTTCTTT.

This chain uses TRBV6-4 with TRBJ1-1; D might be TRBD1 (5 bases). This CDR3 has 15 amino acids. CDR1 is MRHNA and CDR2 is SNTAGT in the germline V gene. Trimming shortened V by 7 bases and J by 1 base, and 16 bases separated the two germline ends. The CDR3 sequence is CASIQGGLGNTEAFF. The CDR3 DNA sequence: TGTGCCAGCATCCAGGGAGGCTTGGGGAACACTGAAGCTTTCTTT.

The chain couples TRBV19 to TRBJ2-1; a possible D gene is TRBD1 (6 bases). The CDR3 is 13 amino acids. Trimming took off 5 bases at V and 5 bases at J, with 10 bases between the two ends. Germline lookup yields CDR1 LNHDA and CDR2 SQIVND (reference sequence). The CDR3: CASSFQGNNEQFF. The CDR3 DNA follows: TGTGCCAGTAGTTTTCAGGGGAACAATGAGCAGTTCTTC.

V and J are TRBV7-8 and TRBJ1-4, with a weak D call TRBD1 (6 bases). This CDR3 region has 15 residues. Trimming cost V 1 base and J 6 bases, with 12 bases left between them. Germline CDR1 is SGHVS and CDR2 is FQNEAQ. The CDR3 DNA follows: TGTGCCAGCAGCTTAGGAGAGGGGGTTGATGAAAAACTGTTTTTT. Its translation is CASSLGEGVDEKLFF.